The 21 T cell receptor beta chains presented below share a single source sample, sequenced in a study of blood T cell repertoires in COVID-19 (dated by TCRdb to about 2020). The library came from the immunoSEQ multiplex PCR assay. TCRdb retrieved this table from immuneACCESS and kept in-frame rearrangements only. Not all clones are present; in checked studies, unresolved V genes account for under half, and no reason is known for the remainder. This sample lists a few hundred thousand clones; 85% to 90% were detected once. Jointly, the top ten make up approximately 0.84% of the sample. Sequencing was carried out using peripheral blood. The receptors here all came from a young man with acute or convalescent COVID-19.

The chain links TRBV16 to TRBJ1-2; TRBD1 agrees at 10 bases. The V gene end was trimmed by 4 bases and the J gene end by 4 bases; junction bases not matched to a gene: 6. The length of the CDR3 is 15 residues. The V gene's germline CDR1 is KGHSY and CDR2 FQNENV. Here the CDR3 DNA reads TGTGCCAGCAGCCCCGGGACAGGGGCCTCCTATGGCTACACCTTC. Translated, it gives CASSPGTGASYGYTF.

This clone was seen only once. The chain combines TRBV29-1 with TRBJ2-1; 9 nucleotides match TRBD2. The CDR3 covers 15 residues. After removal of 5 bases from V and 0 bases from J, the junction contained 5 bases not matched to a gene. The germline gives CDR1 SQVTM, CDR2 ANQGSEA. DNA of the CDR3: TGCAGCGTTAAGACTAGCGGCTTCTCCTACAATGAGCAGTTCTTC. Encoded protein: CSVKTSGFSYNEQFF.

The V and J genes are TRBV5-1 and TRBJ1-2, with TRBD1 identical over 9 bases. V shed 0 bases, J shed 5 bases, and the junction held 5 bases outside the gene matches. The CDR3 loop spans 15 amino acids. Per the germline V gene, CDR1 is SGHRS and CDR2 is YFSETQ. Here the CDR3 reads CASSLAGTGNYGYTF. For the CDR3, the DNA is TGCGCCAGCAGCTTGGCCGGGACAGGGAATTATGGCTACACCTTC.

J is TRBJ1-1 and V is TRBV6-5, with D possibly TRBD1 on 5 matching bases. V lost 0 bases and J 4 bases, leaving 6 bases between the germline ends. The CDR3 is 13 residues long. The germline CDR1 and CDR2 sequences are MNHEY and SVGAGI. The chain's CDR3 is CASSYSGATEAFF. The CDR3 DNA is TGTGCCAGCAGTTACTCAGGGGCCACTGAAGCTTTCTTT.

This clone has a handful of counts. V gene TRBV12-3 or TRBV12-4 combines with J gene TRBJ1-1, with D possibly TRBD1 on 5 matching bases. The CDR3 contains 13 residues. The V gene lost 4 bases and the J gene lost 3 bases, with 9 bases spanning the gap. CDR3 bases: TGTGCCAGCAGTTGGACATTTGACACTGAAGCTTTCTTT. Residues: CASSWTFDTEAFF.

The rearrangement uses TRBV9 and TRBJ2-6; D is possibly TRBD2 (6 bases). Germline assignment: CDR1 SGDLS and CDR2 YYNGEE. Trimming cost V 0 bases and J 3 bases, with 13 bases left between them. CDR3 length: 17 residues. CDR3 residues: CASSVEERGYGANVLTF. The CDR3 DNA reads TGTGCCAGCAGCGTAGAAGAACGGGGGTATGGGGCCAACGTCCTGACTTTC.

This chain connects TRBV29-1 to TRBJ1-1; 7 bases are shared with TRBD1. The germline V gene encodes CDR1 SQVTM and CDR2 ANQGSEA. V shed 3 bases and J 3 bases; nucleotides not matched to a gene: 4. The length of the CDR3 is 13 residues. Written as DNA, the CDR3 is TGCAGCGTTGATAGGGGGCTGGACACTGAAGCTTTCTTT. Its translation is CSVDRGLDTEAFF.

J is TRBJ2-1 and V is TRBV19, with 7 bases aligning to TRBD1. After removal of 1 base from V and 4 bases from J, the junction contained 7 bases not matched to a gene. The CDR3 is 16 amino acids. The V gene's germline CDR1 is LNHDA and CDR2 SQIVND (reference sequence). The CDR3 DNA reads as TGTGCCAGTAGTATAGCCCGGGACAGAGCTTACAATGAGCAGTTCTTC. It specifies CASSIARDRAYNEQFF.

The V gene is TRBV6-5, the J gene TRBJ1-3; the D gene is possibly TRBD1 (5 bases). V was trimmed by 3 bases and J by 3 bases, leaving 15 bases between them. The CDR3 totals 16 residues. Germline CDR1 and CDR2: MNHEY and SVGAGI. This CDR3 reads CASSYLPGGNGNTIYF. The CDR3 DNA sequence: TGTGCCAGCAGTTATCTTCCCGGGGGGAATGGAAACACCATATATTTT.

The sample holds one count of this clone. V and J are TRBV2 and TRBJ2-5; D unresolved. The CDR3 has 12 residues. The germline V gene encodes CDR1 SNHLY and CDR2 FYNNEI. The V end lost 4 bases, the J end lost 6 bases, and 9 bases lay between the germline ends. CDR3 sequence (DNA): TGTGCCAGCAGTGCAGTCGTACAGACCCAGTACTTC. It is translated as CASSAVVQTQYF.

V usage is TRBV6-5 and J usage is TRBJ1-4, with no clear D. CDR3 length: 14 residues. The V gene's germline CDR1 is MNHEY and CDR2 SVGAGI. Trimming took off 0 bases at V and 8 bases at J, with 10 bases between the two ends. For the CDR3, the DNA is TGTGCCAGCAGTTACTCGCGGGTGACAGAAAAACTGTTTTTT. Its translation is CASSYSRVTEKLFF.

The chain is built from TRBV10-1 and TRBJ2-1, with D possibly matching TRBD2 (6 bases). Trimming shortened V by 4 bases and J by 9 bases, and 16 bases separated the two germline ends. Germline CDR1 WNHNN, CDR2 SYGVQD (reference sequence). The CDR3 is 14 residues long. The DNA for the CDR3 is TGCGCCAGCAGTGTCCATAGCGGTGGTGTTGAGCAGTTCTTC. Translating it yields CASSVHSGGVEQFF.

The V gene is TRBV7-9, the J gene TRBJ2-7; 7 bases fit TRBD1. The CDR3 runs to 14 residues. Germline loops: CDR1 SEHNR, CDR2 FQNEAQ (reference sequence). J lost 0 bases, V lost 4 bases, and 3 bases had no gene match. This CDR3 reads CASSSRDSSYEQYF. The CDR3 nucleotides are TGTGCCAGCAGCTCCCGGGACAGCTCCTACGAGCAGTACTTC.

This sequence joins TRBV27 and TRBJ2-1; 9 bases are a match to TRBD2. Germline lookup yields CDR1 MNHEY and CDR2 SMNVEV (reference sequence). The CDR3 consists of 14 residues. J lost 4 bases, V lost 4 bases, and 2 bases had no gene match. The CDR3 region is CASSWAGGYNEQFF. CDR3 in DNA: TGTGCCAGCAGTTGGGCGGGGGGGTACAATGAGCAGTTCTTC.

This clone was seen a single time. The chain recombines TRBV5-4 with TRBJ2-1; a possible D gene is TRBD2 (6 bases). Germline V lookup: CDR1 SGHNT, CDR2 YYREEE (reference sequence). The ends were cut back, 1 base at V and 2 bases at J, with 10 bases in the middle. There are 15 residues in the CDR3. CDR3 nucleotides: TGTGCCAGCAGCTTGAGGAGGGCCACCTACAATGAGCAGTTCTTC. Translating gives CASSLRRATYNEQFF.

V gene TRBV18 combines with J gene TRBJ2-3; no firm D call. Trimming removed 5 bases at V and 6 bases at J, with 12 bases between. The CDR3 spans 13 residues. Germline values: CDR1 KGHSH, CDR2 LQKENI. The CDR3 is CASSNTVSDTQYF. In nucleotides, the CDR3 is TGTGCCAGCTCAAACACAGTTTCGGATACGCAGTATTTT.

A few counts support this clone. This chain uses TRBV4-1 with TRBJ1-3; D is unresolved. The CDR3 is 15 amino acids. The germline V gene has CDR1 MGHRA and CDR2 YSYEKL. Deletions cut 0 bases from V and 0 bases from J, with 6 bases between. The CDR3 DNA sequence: TGCGCCAGCAGCCAAGAGGCAGGCTCTGGAAACACCATATATTTT. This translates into CASSQEAGSGNTIYF.

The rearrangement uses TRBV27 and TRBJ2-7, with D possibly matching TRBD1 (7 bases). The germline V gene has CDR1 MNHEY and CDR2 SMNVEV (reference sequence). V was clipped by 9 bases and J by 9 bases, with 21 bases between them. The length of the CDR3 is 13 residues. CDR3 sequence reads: CASGTGTVQVQYF. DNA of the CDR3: TGTGCCAGTGGGACTGGGACAGTTCAAGTGCAGTACTTC.

DNA of the CDR3: TGTGCCAGCAGCCACCGGACTAGCGGGATTACCTACGAGCAGTACTTC. Residues: CASSHRTSGITYEQYF. The gene calls are TRBV4-2 and TRBJ2-7; 12 positions agree with TRBD2. V was pared by 3 bases and J by 2 bases, with 5 bases of the junction left unmatched. This CDR3 comprises 16 residues. Germline values: CDR1 LGHNA, CDR2 YNFKEQ.

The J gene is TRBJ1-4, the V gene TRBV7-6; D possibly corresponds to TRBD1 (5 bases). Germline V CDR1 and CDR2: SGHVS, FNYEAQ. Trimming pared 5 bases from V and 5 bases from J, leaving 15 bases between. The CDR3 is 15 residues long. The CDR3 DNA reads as TGTGCCAGCAGCCGGAACACGGGGGGGAATGAAAAACTGTTTTTT. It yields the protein CASSRNTGGNEKLFF.

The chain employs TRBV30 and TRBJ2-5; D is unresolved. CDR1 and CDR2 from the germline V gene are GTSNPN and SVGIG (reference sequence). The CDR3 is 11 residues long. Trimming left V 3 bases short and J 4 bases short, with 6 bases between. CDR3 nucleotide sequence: TGTGCCTGGAGCATAGTAGAGACCCAGTACTTC. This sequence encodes CAWSIVETQYF.